What follows are 29 T cell receptor beta chains derived from one specimen sequenced in a study of blood T cell repertoires in COVID-19. This table comes from immunoSEQ multiplex PCR, and its TCRdb copy is limited to in-frame clones, with some not included. The sample lists 200,000 to 250,000 clones, roughly nine tenths seen once, with 2% to 2.5% in the top ten. Sequenced material: peripheral blood. Receptors were obtained from a woman between 45 and 65 years old with acute or convalescent COVID-19.

CDR3 in DNA: TGTGCCAGCTCACCAAGTTACGGGACAGATGGCTACACCTTC. As protein: CASSPSYGTDGYTF. This rearrangement joins TRBV18 to TRBJ1-2; TRBD1 agrees at 7 bases. Germline trimming cut 2 bases from V and 6 bases from J; bases unmatched to any gene: 6. This CDR3 has 14 amino acids. The germline V gene encodes CDR1 KGHSH and CDR2 LQKENI.

Concerning this clone itself: Sequence at one end of the junction differs from germline and may be a read error. This chain joins TRBV7-2 and TRBJ2-2, with 8 bases matching TRBD2. The CDR3 has 18 residues. Germline V lookup: CDR1 SGHTA, CDR2 FQGNSA. The CDR3 nucleotides are TGTGCCAGCAGGTTAGGACTAGCTCCTACGCAGAACACCGGGGAGCTGTTTTTT. Translating gives CASRLGLAPTQNTGELFF.

The V call is TRBV9, the J call TRBJ1-1; the match to TRBD1 covers 11 bases. CDR1 and CDR2 (germline): SGDLS, YYNGEE. V lost 4 bases, J lost 4 bases, and 15 bases stayed unmatched. The CDR3 loop spans 18 amino acids. This chain's CDR3 is CASSSSLGTGTGGTEAFF. CDR3 in DNA: TGTGCCAGCAGCAGTAGCCTGGGGACCGGGACAGGGGGCACTGAAGCTTTCTTT. Combining the CDR3 with reference TRBV9 and TRBJ1-1 gives the whole variable domain DSGVTQTPKHLITATGQRVTLRCSPRSGDLSVYWYQQSLDQGLQFLIQYYNGEERAKGNILERFSAQQFPDLHSELNLSSLELGDSALYFCASSSSLGTGTGGTEAFFGQGTRLTVV.

This rearrangement joins TRBV27 to TRBJ2-7; 11 bases line up with TRBD2. This CDR3 is 18 amino acids long. V gave up 3 bases and J gave up 2 bases; unmatched junction bases: 12. Germline loops: CDR1 MNHEY, CDR2 SMNVEV (reference sequence). The CDR3 reads CASSFRGSSGGLAYEQYF. In DNA form, the CDR3 reads TGTGCCAGCAGTTTCAGGGGCTCTAGCGGGGGGTTAGCCTACGAGCAGTACTTC.

This chain connects TRBV5-6 to TRBJ2-7, with D possibly matching TRBD1 (6 bases). V was clipped by 0 bases and J by 1 base, with 11 bases between them. Germline V gene data show CDR1 as SGHDT and CDR2 as YYEEEE. The CDR3 runs 15 residues. The CDR3 nucleotides are TGTGCCAGCAGCTTGGCCGGGACACTTTCCTACGAGCAGTACTTC. It specifies CASSLAGTLSYEQYF.

The gene calls are TRBV5-1 and TRBJ1-2, with D perhaps matching TRBD1 (5 bases). V was shortened by 5 bases and J by 7 bases, with 15 bases between the two germline ends. Germline CDR1 reads SGHRS; CDR2 reads YFSETQ. This CDR3 has 13 amino acids. Here the CDR3 reads CASRDTSPGGYTF. CDR3 DNA sequence: TGCGCCAGCAGGGACACCTCGCCTGGTGGCTACACCTTC.

The rearrangement links TRBV6-5 to TRBJ2-3; TRBD1 agrees at 8 bases. This CDR3 is 15 amino acids long. Germline V gene lookup returns CDR1 MNHEY and CDR2 SVGAGI. V gave up 3 bases and J gave up 5 bases; unmatched junction bases: 7. CDR3 protein: CASSYGRGLGDTQYF. The CDR3 DNA reads as TGTGCCAGCAGTTATGGCAGGGGGCTTGGAGATACGCAGTATTTT.

The J gene is TRBJ1-5, the V gene TRBV23-1; TRBD1 is a possible D gene (6 bases). TRBV23-1 is noted as an ORF with a role that remains uncertain. Between the trimmed V and J ends, which lost 1 base and 1 base, there was a span of 11 bases. The CDR3 totals 16 residues. Here the CDR3 reads CASSQYGGLSNQPQHF. In DNA form, the CDR3 reads TGCGCCAGCAGTCAATATGGGGGCCTAAGCAATCAGCCCCAGCATTTT.

The V gene is TRBV7-8, the J gene TRBJ2-5, with D perhaps matching TRBD2 (5 bases). This CDR3 comprises 14 residues. V lost 1 base and J 0 bases, leaving 6 bases between the germline ends. Germline V CDR1 and CDR2: SGHVS, FQNEAQ. The DNA for the CDR3 is TGTGCCAGCAGCTTAGTAGCGTACCAAGAGACCCAGTACTTC. Protein: CASSLVAYQETQYF.

The rearrangement uses TRBV7-8 and TRBJ1-2; D gene ambiguous. Germline CDR1 is SGHVS and CDR2 is FQNEAQ. V lost 1 base to trimming and J lost 7 bases, with 7 bases between them. The CDR3 extends over 12 amino acids. Here the CDR3 reads CASSLGGGGYTF. For the CDR3, the DNA is TGTGCCAGCAGCTTAGGGGGAGGTGGCTACACCTTC.

The chain recombines TRBV5-1 with TRBJ2-2; TRBD1 might be the D (5 bases). The ends were cut back, 3 bases at V and 6 bases at J, with 15 bases in the middle. The CDR3 is 15 amino acids. Germline V gene data show CDR1 as SGHRS and CDR2 as YFSETQ. The DNA for the CDR3 is TGCGCCAGCAGCTCCGGACAACCTGAAGCCGGGGAGCTGTTTTTT. Its translation: CASSSGQPEAGELFF.

The rearrangement joins TRBV11-3 to TRBJ1-2; D is unclear. Germline values: CDR1 SGHNT, CDR2 YENEEA. CDR3 length: 15 amino acids. V lost 1 base and J lost 2, with 11 bases in between. The CDR3 sequence is CASSLGRSPNYGYTF. In nucleotides, the CDR3 is TGTGCCAGCAGCTTAGGGCGGAGTCCGAACTATGGCTACACCTTC.

The chain carries TRBV7-2 and TRBJ2-7; a possible D gene is TRBD1 (6 bases). The CDR3 spans 14 residues. V was clipped by 2 bases and J by 2 bases, with 10 bases between them. Germline V CDR1 and CDR2: SGHTA, FQGNSA. CDR3 sequence (DNA): TGTGCCAGCAGCTTAATACAGGGACCCTACGAGCAGTACTTC. Amino acids: CASSLIQGPYEQYF.

The chain employs TRBV29-1 and TRBJ1-2, with 8 bases matching TRBD1. The CDR3 totals 12 residues. Unmatched junction bases numbered 10, after V lost 8 bases and J lost 8 bases. Germline CDR1 is SQVTM and CDR2 is ANQGSEA. CDR3 coding DNA: TGCAGCTCCGACAGGGGCGAGGGCGGCTACACCTTC. Translated: CSSDRGEGGYTF.

This sequence joins TRBV24-1 and TRBJ2-5; tentatively, D is TRBD2 (6 bases). This CDR3 is built from 13 residues. The V end was cut by 8 bases, the J end by 5 bases, with 14 bases between. Germline V gene sequence: CDR1 KGHDR, CDR2 SFDVKD. For the CDR3, the DNA is TGTGCCACCAAGGGCGGGGTCACGGAGACCCAGTACTTC. Protein sequence: CATKGGVTETQYF.

The chain recombines TRBV25-1 with TRBJ2-7, with 10 bases lining up with TRBD2. The junction had 2 bases not matched to a gene; V was cut back by 3 bases and J by 3 bases. Per the germline V gene, CDR1 is MGHDK and CDR2 is SYGVNS. This CDR3 spans 14 amino acids. This chain's CDR3 is CASSDLAGDYEQYF. In DNA, the CDR3 is TGTGCCAGCAGTGATCTAGCGGGGGACTACGAGCAGTACTTC.

The V and J genes are TRBV5-8 and TRBJ2-5; 11 positions match TRBD2. There are 16 residues in the CDR3. V gave up 0 bases and J gave up 3 bases; unmatched junction bases: 4. Germline V gene lookup returns CDR1 SGHTS and CDR2 YDEGEE. CDR3 region: CASSLAGTSGKETQYF. As DNA, the CDR3 is TGTGCCAGCAGCTTGGCCGGGACTAGCGGCAAAGAGACCCAGTACTTC.

In its sample, this clone was seen once. The gene calls are TRBV2 and TRBJ2-4, with D possibly TRBD2 on 5 matching bases. Trimming cost V 10 bases and J 10 bases, with 17 bases left between them. CDR1 SNHLY and CDR2 FYNNEI come from the germline V gene. This CDR3 comprises 12 residues. For the CDR3, the DNA is TGTGCCACCCGGGGAGAGTCGCCTATTCAGTACTTC. Translated, it gives CATRGESPIQYF.

The chain links TRBV7-2 to TRBJ2-5, with 8 bases lining up with TRBD2. The CDR3 totals 17 residues. CDR1 SGHTA and CDR2 FQGNSA come from the germline V gene. The J segment lost 8 bases and the V segment lost 0 bases, leaving 14 bases of the junction unmatched. The CDR3 nucleotides are TGTGCCAGCAGCTTAGCGGTGGGCGGGAGGTCAGGTTTCACCCAGTACTTC. This translates into CASSLAVGGRSGFTQYF.

CDR3 protein: CASSIGHRVLAYEQYF. CDR3 coding DNA: TGTGCCAGTAGTATCGGCCACAGGGTCTTGGCCTACGAGCAGTACTTC. V usage is TRBV19 and J usage is TRBJ2-7, with TRBD1 as a possible D gene (6 bases). V was pared by 3 bases and J by 2 bases, with 17 bases between. Germline CDR1 and CDR2: LNHDA and SQIVND (reference sequence). The length of the CDR3 is 16 residues.

This clone turned up a few times. The chain joins TRBV30 to TRBJ2-2; 11 nucleotides line up with TRBD2. CDR1 and CDR2 from the germline V gene are GTSNPN and SVGIG (reference sequence). Unmatched junction bases numbered 2, after V lost 2 bases and J lost 3 bases. This CDR3 comprises 15 residues. CDR3 in amino acids: CAWSWTSGYTGELFF. CDR3 nucleotide sequence: TGTGCCTGGAGTTGGACTAGCGGGTACACCGGGGAGCTGTTTTTT.

This chain joins TRBV5-1 and TRBJ2-1; D unclear. CDR1 is SGHRS, CDR2 YFSETQ, per germline. V lost 4 bases to trimming and J lost 4 bases, with 9 bases between them. This CDR3 contains 13 residues. As DNA, the CDR3 is TGCGCCAGCAGCCCCTTAGATTACAATGAGCAGTTCTTC. It specifies CASSPLDYNEQFF.

The gene calls are TRBV3-1 (or the pseudogene TRBV3-2) and TRBJ2-1; no reliable D call. The V gene's germline CDR1 is LGHDT and CDR2 YNNKEL (reference sequence). V dropped 0 bases and J dropped 9 bases, with 6 bases sitting between them. This CDR3 comprises 12 residues. CDR3 loop: CASSQDGPEQFF. DNA for the CDR3: TGTGCCAGCAGCCAAGATGGGCCTGAGCAGTTCTTC.

To note about this clone: Different DNA sequences within this sample yield the same CDR3. The CDR3 bases are TGTGCCAGCAGCGTAGGCTGGGCAGGTTCCTACGAGCAGTACTTC. Residues: CASSVGWAGSYEQYF. The chain is built from TRBV9 and TRBJ2-7; D gene ambiguous. The CDR3 is made up of 15 amino acids. V lost 0 bases and J lost 1, with 11 bases in between. Looked up from germline, CDR1 is SGDLS and CDR2 is YYNGEE.

In the case of this clone: The junction and the germline gene differ at one end; a read error may be behind it. Other DNA sequences within the sample encode an identical CDR3. This rearrangement joins TRBV4-3 to TRBJ2-2; weak D call: TRBD1 (6 bases). Per germline, CDR1 LGHNA and CDR2 YSLEER. This CDR3 comprises 15 residues. The DNA for the CDR3 is TGCGCCAGCAGCCGCGGACAGCAAAACACCGGGGAGTTGTTTTTT. This codes for CASSRGQQNTGELFF.

CDR3: CASSYSTGQGVLNQPQHF. The CDR3 DNA follows: TGTGCCAGCAGTTACTCGACGGGACAGGGAGTACTCAATCAGCCCCAGCATTTT. The chain is built from TRBV6-2 or TRBV6-3 and TRBJ1-5; 9 nucleotides match TRBD1. V lost 0 bases and J lost 3; bases outside the gene matches: 9. The CDR3 spans 18 residues. Germline V lookup: CDR1 MNHEY, CDR2 SVGEGT.

This clone was observed a few times. The genes are TRBV7-9 and TRBJ1-3; 9 bases match TRBD1. Trimming took 5 bases from V and 0 from J; bases not matched to a gene: 5. The CDR3 length is 16 residues. Germline V gene sequence: CDR1 SEHNR, CDR2 FQNEAQ (reference sequence). CDR3 DNA sequence: TGTGCCAGCAGCCCAGCGACAGGGGGCTCTGGAAACACCATATATTTT. Translation gives CASSPATGGSGNTIYF.

In its sample, this clone was seen once. This chain joins TRBV24-1 and TRBJ2-2; TRBD1 matches 7 bases. The CDR3 length is 15 residues. Germline V gene lookup returns CDR1 KGHDR and CDR2 SFDVKD. V lost 7 bases to trimming and J lost 2 bases; unmatched junction nucleotides: 6. CDR3: CATSPGQLNTGELFF. CDR3 sequence (DNA): TGTGCCACCAGCCCGGGACAGCTAAACACCGGGGAGCTGTTTTTT.

The chain joins TRBV5-5 to TRBJ2-7; D is possibly TRBD1 (5 bases). Germline CDR1 is SGHKS and CDR2 is YYEKEE (reference sequence). The CDR3 totals 15 residues. The germline V and J ends were trimmed by 4 bases and 0 bases, with 14 bases remaining between them. CDR3 bases: TGTGCCAGCAGCACAGTGGACATTCCCTCCTACGAGCAGTACTTC. This codes for CASSTVDIPSYEQYF.